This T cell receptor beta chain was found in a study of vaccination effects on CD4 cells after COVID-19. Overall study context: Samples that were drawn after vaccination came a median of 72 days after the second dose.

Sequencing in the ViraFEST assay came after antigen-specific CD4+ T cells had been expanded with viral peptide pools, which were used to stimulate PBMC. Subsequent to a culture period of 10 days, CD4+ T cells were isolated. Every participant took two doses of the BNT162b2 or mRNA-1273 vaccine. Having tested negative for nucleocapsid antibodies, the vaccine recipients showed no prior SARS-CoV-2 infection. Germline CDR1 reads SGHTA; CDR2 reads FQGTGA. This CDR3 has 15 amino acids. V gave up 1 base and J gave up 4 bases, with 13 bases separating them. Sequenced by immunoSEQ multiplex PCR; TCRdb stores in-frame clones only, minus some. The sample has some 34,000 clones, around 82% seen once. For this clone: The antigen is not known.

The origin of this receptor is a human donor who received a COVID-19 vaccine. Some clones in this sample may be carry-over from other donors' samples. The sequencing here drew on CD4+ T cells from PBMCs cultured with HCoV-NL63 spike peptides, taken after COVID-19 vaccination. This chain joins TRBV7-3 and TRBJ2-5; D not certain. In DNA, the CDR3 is TGTGCCAGCAGCTTAAATCCCCAATTTGGAGAGACCCAGTACTTC. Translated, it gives CASSLNPQFGETQYF.